This T cell receptor beta chain was identified in a study of lymphopenia after photon versus proton radiotherapy (dated by TCRdb to the late 2010s). Regarding the research as a whole: In patients with gastrointestinal tumors who developed high-grade lymphopenia, the study compared the immunological effects of photon radiation therapy with those of proton radiation therapy. The cohort included 20 patients with gastrointestinal tumors who developed lymphopenia after receiving either photon or proton therapy. The goal of the study was to characterize the differences between the two radiation modalities in how they affect the immune system.

Taken from cysteine to phenylalanine, the CDR3 has 15 residues. Only the CDR3 DNA stays, 45 bases, in frame from base 1. The junction carries 17 bases between V and J, which are trimmed by 8 bases and 1 base respectively. CDR1 and CDR2 were assigned from the germline V gene as SGHTA and FQGNSA. Overall results and qualifications from the work: Among patients across the cohort who died, overall survival time showed an inverse correlation with a larger post-nadir drop in TCR diversity. After the lymphocyte count nadir, photon-treated repertoires showed oligoclonal expansion, especially of CD8+ Temra cells, which drove the drop in diversity. During treatment, patients who received proton therapy stayed relatively stable, whereas patients who received photon therapy lost naive T cells and TCR diversity and gained effector/memory populations. The survival association was assessed only in patients who died, and better survival with proton therapy was presented by the authors as a possibility rather than a demonstrated result.

To prepare the library, the immunoSEQ multiplex PCR assay was applied. Alongside multiparametric flow cytometry, deep sequencing of rearranged TCR beta loci was used to profile the T cell repertoires. Imported from immuneACCESS, the table was reduced by TCRdb to in-frame sequences with V and J called. These copies leave out some clones; in studies compared against another copy, an unresolved V gene accounts for under half, and the cause of the remainder is not known. This sample is represented by about 58,000 clones; less than 85% of them were singletons. Together, the top ten hold roughly 2.1% of the sample. Note on this clone: No cognate antigen has been identified for it. No base quality values were provided; no much bigger clone lies one nucleotide off.

The rearranged chain carries TRBV7-2 and TRBJ1-1; TRBD1 is perhaps the D gene, given 6 matching bases. This receptor was taken from a man aged 55 to 69 with pancreatic cancer. The sample was peripheral blood, taken from a patient treated with proton-based radiotherapy. This receptor carries the CDR3 CASGRGGAENTEAFF. The DNA reads TGTGCCAGCGGCCGGGGGGGGGCCGAGAACACTGAAGCTTTCTTT.